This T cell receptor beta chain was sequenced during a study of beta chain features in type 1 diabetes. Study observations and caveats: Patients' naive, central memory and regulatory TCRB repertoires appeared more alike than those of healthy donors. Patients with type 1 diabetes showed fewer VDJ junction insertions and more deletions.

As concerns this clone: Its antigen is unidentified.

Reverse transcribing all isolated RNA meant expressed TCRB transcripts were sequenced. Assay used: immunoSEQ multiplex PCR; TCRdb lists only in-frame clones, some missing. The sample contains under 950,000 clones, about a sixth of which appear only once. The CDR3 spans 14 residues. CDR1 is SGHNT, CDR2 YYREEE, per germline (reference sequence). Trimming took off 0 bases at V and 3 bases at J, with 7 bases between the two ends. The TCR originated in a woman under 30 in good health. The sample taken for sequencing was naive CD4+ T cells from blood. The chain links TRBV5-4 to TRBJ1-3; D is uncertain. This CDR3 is CASSLAGGGNTIYF. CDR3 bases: TGTGCCAGCAGCTTGGCAGGCGGTGGAAACACCATATATTTT.